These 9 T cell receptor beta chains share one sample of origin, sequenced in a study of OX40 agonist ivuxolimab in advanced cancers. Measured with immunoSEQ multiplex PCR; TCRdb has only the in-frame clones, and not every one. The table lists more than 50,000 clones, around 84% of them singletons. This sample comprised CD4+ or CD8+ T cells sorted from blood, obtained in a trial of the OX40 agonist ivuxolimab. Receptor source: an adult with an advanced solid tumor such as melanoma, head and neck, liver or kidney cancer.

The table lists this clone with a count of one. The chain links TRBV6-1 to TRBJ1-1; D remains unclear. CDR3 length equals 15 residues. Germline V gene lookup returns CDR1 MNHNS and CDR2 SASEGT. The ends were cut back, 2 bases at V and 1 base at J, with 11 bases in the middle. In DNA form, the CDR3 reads TGTGCCAGCAGTGAAAAGGGCCCGGGGAACACTGAAGCTTTCTTT. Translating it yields CASSEKGPGNTEAFF.

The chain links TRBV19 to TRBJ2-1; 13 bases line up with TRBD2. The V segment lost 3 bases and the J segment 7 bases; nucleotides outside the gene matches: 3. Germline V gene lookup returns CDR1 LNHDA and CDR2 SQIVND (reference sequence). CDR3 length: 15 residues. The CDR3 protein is CASSIWTSGRNEQFF. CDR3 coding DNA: TGTGCCAGTAGTATCTGGACTAGCGGGAGAAATGAGCAGTTCTTC.

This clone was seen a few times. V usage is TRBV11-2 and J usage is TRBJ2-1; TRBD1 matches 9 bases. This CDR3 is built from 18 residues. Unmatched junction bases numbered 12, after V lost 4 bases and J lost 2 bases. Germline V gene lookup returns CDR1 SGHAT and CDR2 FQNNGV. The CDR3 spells CASSSQGLGTGTYNEQFF. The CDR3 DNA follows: TGTGCCAGCAGCTCCCAGGGTTTGGGGACAGGGACCTACAATGAGCAGTTCTTC.

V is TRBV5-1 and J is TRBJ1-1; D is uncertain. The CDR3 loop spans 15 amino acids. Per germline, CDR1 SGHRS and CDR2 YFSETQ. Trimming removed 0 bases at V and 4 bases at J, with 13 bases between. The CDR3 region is CASSLARFDTTEAFF. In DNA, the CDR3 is TGCGCCAGCAGCTTGGCCCGGTTCGACACCACTGAAGCTTTCTTT.

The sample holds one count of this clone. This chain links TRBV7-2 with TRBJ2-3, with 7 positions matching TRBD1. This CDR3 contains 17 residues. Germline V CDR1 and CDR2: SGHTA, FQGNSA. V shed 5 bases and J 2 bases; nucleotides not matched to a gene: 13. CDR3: CASSPRQGRRHTDTQYF. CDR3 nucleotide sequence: TGTGCCAGCAGCCCCCGACAGGGAAGGAGGCACACAGATACGCAGTATTTT.

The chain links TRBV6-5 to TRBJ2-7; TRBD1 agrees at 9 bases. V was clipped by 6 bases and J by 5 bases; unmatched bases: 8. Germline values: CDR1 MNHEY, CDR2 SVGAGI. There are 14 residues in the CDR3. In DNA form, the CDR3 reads TGTGCCAGCAGGTTCGGGACAGGGCAGCACGAGCAGTACTTC. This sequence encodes CASRFGTGQHEQYF.

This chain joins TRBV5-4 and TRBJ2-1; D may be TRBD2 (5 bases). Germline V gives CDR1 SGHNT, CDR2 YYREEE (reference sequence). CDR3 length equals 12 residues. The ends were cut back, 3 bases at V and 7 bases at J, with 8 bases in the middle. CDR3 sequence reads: CASSSSGNEQFF. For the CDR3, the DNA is TGTGCCAGCAGCTCGAGCGGAAATGAGCAGTTCTTC.

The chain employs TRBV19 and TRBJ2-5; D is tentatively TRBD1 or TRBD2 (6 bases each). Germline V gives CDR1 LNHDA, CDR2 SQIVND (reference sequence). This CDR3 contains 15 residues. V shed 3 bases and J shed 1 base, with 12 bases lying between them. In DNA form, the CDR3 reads TGTGCCAGTAGTATTAGGGGGGACCCCCAAGAGACCCAGTACTTC. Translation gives CASSIRGDPQETQYF.

The CDR3 loop is CASSLGILAGSEKLFF. The CDR3 DNA sequence: TGTGCCAGCAGCTTAGGGATCCTGGCGGGTAGCGAAAAACTGTTTTTT. The rearrangement joins TRBV11-2 to TRBJ1-4; D uncertain. Looked up from germline, CDR1 is SGHAT and CDR2 is FQNNGV. The CDR3 extends over 16 amino acids. With 1 base removed from V and 8 bases from J, the gap between germline ends came to 17 bases.